This TCR beta chain was identified during a study of PD-1 blockade in classical Hodgkin lymphoma (TCRdb year 2020). Broadly, across the study: Nivolumab dosing was 3 mg/kg intravenously every 2 weeks, continuing until either disease progression or unacceptable toxicity. The study used TCR beta sequencing and CyTOF to define a peripheral blood immune signature of response to PD-1 blockade in classical Hodgkin lymphoma.

Overall study outcomes, separate from this receptor: Among trial patients, those achieving complete response had baseline diversity similar to that of newly diagnosed patients, while diversity was significantly lower in partial responders and progressors. CD4+ but not CD8+ TCR diversity rose significantly by C4D1 (p=0.0027 vs p=0.16), most apparent in complete responders (p=0.02). Baseline TCR diversity was reported to be lower in newly diagnosed patients than in healthy donors and to be lower still in relapsed/refractory patients. The study covered only a single clinical trial cohort, and the causes of the repertoire differences, possibly disease activity or prior therapy, were still not defined. Patients starting nivolumab less than 1 year after ASCT had lower diversity and were excluded from later analyses to avoid confounding by immune reconstitution.

The meaning of the sample's time point label: cycle 4 day 1 (C4D1), after six to seven weeks of nivolumab. Relapse after autologous stem cell transplantation had occurred in all trial patients, and cohorts A, B and C were distinguished by prior brentuximab vedotin exposure. The trial cohort included some 53 patients with relapsed/refractory classical Hodgkin lymphoma, and each patient had a best overall response of complete response, partial response or progressive disease. Trial patients were treated with single-agent nivolumab in the multi-cohort phase II CheckMate 205 trial. Best overall response was determined by an independent review committee according to the 2007 International Working Group response criteria. Trial PBMCs were obtained immediately prior to nivolumab initiation (C1D1) and on therapy at cycle 2 day 1 and cycle 4 day 1. Peripheral blood was collected in 8 mL Vacutainer Cell Preparation Tubes, from which PBMCs were isolated by centrifugation and then cryopreserved.

Genomic DNA was extracted with the Qiagen DNeasy kit from unsorted PBMCs and from negatively selected CD4+ and CD8+ fractions. Using primers that anneal to V and J segments, immunoSEQ multiplex PCR amplified the TCR beta CDR3 regions. A synthetic immune receptor repertoire was used to minimize amplification bias, and any residual bias was removed computationally once sequencing was done. From the authors' description of their analysis: Custom Python scripts were used to quantify repertoire diversity as the Shannon entropy index. Unsorted, CD4+ and CD8+ repertoires were examined separately, except in combined analyses, for which CD4+ and CD8+ sequences were merged in silico. A clone counted as expanded when the clone's frequency after treatment rose at least 2-fold relative to C1D1, and clones undetected at baseline were given a pseudocount of 0.5. Clones with 0 or 1 copy at C1D1 were classified as singleton clones, and clones with 2 or more copies were classified as non-singleton clones. Clones expanded in unsorted samples were labelled as CD4+, CD8+ or unknown by matching protein sequences in sorted samples from the same patient. Wilcoxon tests on paired samples were used to test diversity changes from C1D1 to C4D1. This immuneACCESS table, as held by TCRdb, lists in-frame sequences with V and J called but not all clones. Of the missing ones, under half trace to an unresolved V gene in checked studies; the others have no known cause. The DNA was the basis for D and trimming; V, J and clone size are from that table. The sample has under 20,000 clones on record, approximately 80% of them singletons. Around 40% of the sample is in the top ten clones.

A word on this clone: Its antigen has not been determined. Within one base of it there is no much larger clone, and no base qualities were kept.

The CDR3 contains 16 residues, cysteine and phenylalanine counted. Only the CDR3 DNA is retained, 48 bases long and in frame from the first base. V is reduced by 7 bases and J by 1 base, leaving a spacing of 16 bases between them. From a lookup of the germline V gene, CDR1 and CDR2 are SGHAT and FQNNGV. This sequence originates from a human donor with classical Hodgkin lymphoma. The chain employs TRBV11-2 and TRBJ2-2; confidence is insufficient to name the D gene. The sequenced sample was peripheral blood mononuclear cells (PBMCs), obtained before the fourth cycle of nivolumab. In nucleotides, the sequence is TGTGCCAGCACCATAGATCCAGAGTGGAACACCGGGGAGCTGTTTTTT. Its translation is CASTIDPEWNTGELFF.